This T cell receptor beta chain derives from a study of T cell responses to AZD1222 COVID-19 vaccine. CDR3 length equals 16 residues. Germline CDR1 is MGHRA and CDR2 is YSYEKL. The ends were cut back, 1 base at V and 2 bases at J, with 11 bases in the middle. Here immunoSEQ multiplex PCR was the method, and the copy in TCRdb shows in-frame clones only, minus some. The data contain over 100,000 clones, approximately 89% of them singletons. General study findings and limits: The breadth and depth of Spike-specific TCRs increased once two AZD1222 doses had been given.

This clone was seen a single time. Its cognate antigen is unknown. The origin of this receptor is an adult who received the AZD1222 COVID-19 vaccine. Material: peripheral blood, obtained 28 days after the second AZD1222 dose. This chain joins TRBV4-1 and TRBJ2-2; D is perhaps TRBD1 or TRBD2 (5 bases each). The CDR3 coding sequence is TGCGCCAGCAGCCAAGCGTCGGGACCAAACACCGGGGAGCTGTTTTTT. It is translated as CASSQASGPNTGELFF.